The sequence of this T cell receptor (beta chain) was determined in a study of tumor-infiltrating lymphocytes in primary liver carcinoma. Co-extracted RNA and DNA came from roughly 21-30 mg of unsorted bulk tissue. The patients had histopathologically diagnosed primary liver carcinoma, and their disease was treated by surgical resection. Per the germline V gene, CDR1 is ENHRY and CDR2 is SYGVKD. This CDR3 comprises 13 residues. With respect to this clonotype: At one boundary the junction diverges from the germline segment, which might be a read error.

From 400 to 500 ng total RNA, TCR beta cDNA was generated with a primer in the constant region. ARM-PCR was slightly modified, and three nested multiplex PCR rounds with it gave rise to the TCR beta libraries. A C-beta reverse primer and TRBV1-TRBV30 forward primers served in each of the first two PCR rounds, at about 9 cycles apiece. TCRdb reprocessed the multiplex PCR reads via MiXCR and lists one record per CDR3 protein. The sample has roughly 120,000 distinct CDR3 sequences, 60% to 80% seen once. J is TRBJ2-7 and V is TRBV10-3; D may match TRBD1 or TRBD2 (5 bases each). Specimen: liver tumor tissue from sampling region 3. Subset of the sample: tumor region T3, left-lateral pole. The sequence was collected from a woman between 55 and 75 years old with primary liver carcinoma and hepatitis B virus infection. Written as DNA, the CDR3 is TGTGCCGGCTCCGGGACCTTTTCCTACGAGCAGTGCTTC. It encodes CAGSGTFSYEQCF.